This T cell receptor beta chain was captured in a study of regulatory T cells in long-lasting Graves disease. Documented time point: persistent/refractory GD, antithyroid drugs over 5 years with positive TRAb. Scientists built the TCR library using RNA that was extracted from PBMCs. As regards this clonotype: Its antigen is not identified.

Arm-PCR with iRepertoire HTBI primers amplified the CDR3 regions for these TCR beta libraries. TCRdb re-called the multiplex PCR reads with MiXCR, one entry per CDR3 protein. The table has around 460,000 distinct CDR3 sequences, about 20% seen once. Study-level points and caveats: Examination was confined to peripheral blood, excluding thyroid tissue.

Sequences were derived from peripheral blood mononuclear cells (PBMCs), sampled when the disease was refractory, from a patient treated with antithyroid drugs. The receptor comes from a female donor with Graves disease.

CDR3 DNA: TGTGCCAGCAGTTCCTGGGGGCGCGAGTTCTTC. This sequence encodes CASSSWGREFF. The rearrangement uses TRBV6-2 or TRBV6-3 and TRBJ2-1, with D tentatively TRBD1 (6 bases). V lost 4 bases and J 14 bases, leaving 12 bases between the germline ends. Germline V lookup: CDR1 MNHEY, CDR2 SVGEGT. CDR3 length equals 11 residues.